This TCR beta chain came from a study of T-cell reconstitution after alpha-beta-depleted transplantation in children. On this clonotype itself: Being one base from a much bigger clone, this may be a read error.

Using unique molecular identifiers, the investigators prepared the TCRbeta library. MiXCR, applied by TCRdb to the PCR reads, yields one record per CDR3 protein. The sample contains some 550,000 distinct CDR3 sequences, 15% to 20% of which appear only once. The length of the CDR3 is 17 residues. Germline V lookup: CDR1 LGHDT, CDR2 YNNKEL (reference sequence). V is TRBV3-1 and J is TRBJ2-7; 7 positions agree with TRBD2. Sequenced here: PBMCs from the stem cell graft donor, sampled from the stem cell graft. The clonotype originates from a human donor who donated a stem cell graft to a child with acute lymphoblastic leukemia. CDR3 nucleotide sequence: TGTGCCACCAGCCAAGATACATGGGGACTACCCTCCTACGAGCAGTACTTC. Translation: CATSQDTWGLPSYEQYF.